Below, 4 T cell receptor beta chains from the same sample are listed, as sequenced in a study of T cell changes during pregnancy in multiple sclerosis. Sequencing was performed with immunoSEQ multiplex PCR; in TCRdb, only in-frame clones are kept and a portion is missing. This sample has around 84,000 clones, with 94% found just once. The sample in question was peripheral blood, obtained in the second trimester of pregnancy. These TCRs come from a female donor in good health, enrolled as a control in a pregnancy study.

The CDR3 DNA reads as TGCGCCAGCAGCACACTCGGAGCTAGCGGGACGGTTGATACGCAGTATTTT. Translating it yields CASSTLGASGTVDTQYF. J is TRBJ2-3 and V is TRBV5-1; 9 bases match TRBD2. Germline lookup yields CDR1 SGHRS and CDR2 YFSETQ. This CDR3 comprises 17 residues. V gave up 4 bases and J gave up 6 bases; unmatched junction bases: 15.

The CDR3 nucleotides are TGTGCCAGCTCCTTTTGGGCGGGTACGCAGTATTTT. Amino acids: CASSFWAGTQYF. This chain joins TRBV28 and TRBJ2-3; D perhaps matches TRBD2 (5 bases). Per the germline V gene, CDR1 is MDHEN and CDR2 is SYDVKM. This CDR3 region has 12 residues. V gave up 8 bases and J gave up 8 bases, with 14 bases separating them. Full variable domain (missing parts from reference TRBV28 and TRBJ2-3): DVKVTQSSRYLVKRTGEKVFLECVQDMDHENMFWYRQDPGLGLRLIYFSYDVKMKEKGDIPEGYSVSREKKERFSLILESASTNQTSMYLCASSFWAGTQYFGPGTRLTVL.

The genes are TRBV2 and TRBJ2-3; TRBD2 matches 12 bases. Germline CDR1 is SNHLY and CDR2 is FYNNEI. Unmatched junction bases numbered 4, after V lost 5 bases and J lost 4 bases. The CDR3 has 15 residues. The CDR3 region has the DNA TGTGCCAGCAGTCAGACTAGCGGGAGCCCAGATACGCAGTATTTT. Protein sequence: CASSQTSGSPDTQYF.

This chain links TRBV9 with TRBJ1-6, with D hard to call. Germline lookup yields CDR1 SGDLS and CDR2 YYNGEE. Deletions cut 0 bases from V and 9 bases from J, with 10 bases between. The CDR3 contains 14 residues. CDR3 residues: CASSVGRLGSPLHF. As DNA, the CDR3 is TGTGCCAGCAGCGTAGGGCGGCTGGGTTCACCCCTCCACTTT. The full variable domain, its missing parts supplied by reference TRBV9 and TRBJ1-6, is DSGVTQTPKHLITATGQRVTLRCSPRSGDLSVYWYQQSLDQGLQFLIQYYNGEERAKGNILERFSAQQFPDLHSELNLSSLELGDSALYFCASSVGRLGSPLHFGNGTRLTVT.